The clone carrying this TCR beta chain came up many times. Its antigen is unknown. This sample stems from a study of T cells after yellow fever vaccination. Overall study: Low-cell-number fractions underwent preparation using SMART-Seq v4 Ultra Low Input. Study-level points and caveats: Within FACS-sorted repertoires, abundant clonotypes contaminating from the bulk population could be present. Most primary-vaccination clones recurred post-booster (roughly 96% CD4, roughly 90% CD8).

TCRdb reprocessed the 5' RACE reads via MiXCR and lists one record per CDR3 protein. The sample lists about 320,000 distinct CDR3 sequences; 3.5% to 4.5% were seen once. The TCR originated in a man aged 18 to 29 who received the YFV17D yellow fever vaccine. Sequencing used PBMCs, obtained 15 days after the yellow fever booster vaccination.

CDR3 loop: CSALSDAAYNEQFF. The CDR3 DNA follows: TGCAGTGCCCTTTCGGACGCAGCCTACAATGAGCAGTTCTTC. The gene calls are TRBV20-1 and TRBJ2-1; D remains unclear. Germline-derived CDR1 and CDR2 are DFQATT and SNEGSKA (reference sequence). The germline V and J ends were trimmed by 6 bases and 2 bases, with 14 bases remaining between them. This CDR3 region has 14 residues.